The present TCR beta chain was sequenced within a study of cytomegalovirus exposure and HLA in healthy donors. Study details: Early release data held 85 million or so unique TCRs from HLA-typed donors. Study conclusions and caveats: Follow-up analysis seemed to connect common viral pathogens with several of the most significant clusters identified. Earlier analysis yielded a pattern in which most TCR beta V segments were productive about 87% or about 30% of the time. The authors considered a cluster of highly shared sequence variants likely to be a sequencing artifact.

With 60 Vbeta and 13 Jbeta primers, the PCR was carried out. TCRdb keeps only in-frame clones here, not all; method: immunoSEQ multiplex PCR. Of about 210,000 clones in the sample, about 81% were seen once. Notes on this clone: The antigen is undetermined.

J gave up 4 bases and V 7 bases, and 13 bases lay outside the gene matches. The germline V gene has CDR1 MNHEY and CDR2 SMNVEV (reference sequence). The CDR3 consists of 16 residues. Material for sequencing was PBMCs. This chain links TRBV27 with TRBJ2-1, with 7 bases lining up with TRBD2. The TCR originated in a man aged 35-49 years in good health and CMV-seropositive. CDR3 DNA: TGTGCCAGCACCTTAAGTGGCGGGAGCTCATACAATGAGCAGTTCTTC. It yields the protein CASTLSGGSSYNEQFF.